Listed below are T cell receptor beta chains from one sample, sequenced in a study of blood T cells in healthy people across ages. In TCRdb, the 5' RACE reads were re-called with MiXCR into one record per CDR3 protein. There are hundreds of thousands of distinct CDR3 sequences in the sample; roughly 43% occur only once, and less than 25% lies in the top ten. Sequencing input: blood. The receptors stem from a woman aged 60-70 years in good health. Each CDR3 is given with its conserved first and last residue. D genes are given only for firm matches. Clone size appears in some rows only: once, few, many, or a class for an expanded clone.

J gene,clone size,D gene,V gene,CDR3 DNA,CDR3 protein
TRBJ1-2,few,-,TRBV6-2/TRBV6-3,TGTGCCAGCAGTGACGAGTCAAGTCAATATGGCTACACCTTC,CASSDESSQYGYTF
TRBJ1-4,few,-,TRBV6-1,TGTGCCAGCAGTCGATCCCGAAAGAGTGAAAAACTGTTTTTT,CASSRSRKSEKLFF
TRBJ2-1,-,-,TRBV3-1,TGTGCCAGCAGCCAGGGGGGGGGCTACAGTGAGCAGTTCTTC,CASSQGGGYSEQFF
TRBJ2-5,many,TRBD1,TRBV5-1,TGCGCCAGCTTATTCCAGGGGGAAGAGACCCAGTACTTC,CASLFQGEETQYF
TRBJ2-7,few,TRBD2,TRBV20-1,TGCAGTGCTAGAGATCCCTCGGGACTAGCGGGCGATGCTACCTACGAGCAGTACTTC,CSARDPSGLAGDATYEQYF
TRBJ2-5,few,-,TRBV11-3,TGTGCCAGCAGCTTAAACCTCCGAGAGACCCAGTACTTC,CASSLNLRETQYF
TRBJ1-6,few,-,TRBV28,TGTGCCAGCAGTCGACCTTATTCGGTCAATTCACCCCTCCACTTT,CASSRPYSVNSPLHF
TRBJ2-3,-,-,TRBV12-3/TRBV12-4,TGTGCCGGCAGTTTTGAGGCTAGCGATAGCGCAGATACGCAATATTTT,CAGSFEASDSADTQYF
TRBJ2-3,-,-,TRBV9,TGTGCCAGCAAGGCTAGCGGCACAGATACGCAGTATTTT,CASKASGTDTQYF
TRBJ2-5,few,-,TRBV19,TGTGCCAGTAGTATGGGACCATCTGAGACCCAGTACTTC,CASSMGPSETQYF
TRBJ1-1,-,-,TRBV28,TGTGCCAGCCTCGAGGGGGTAGAGACTGAAGCTTTCTTT,CASLEGVETEAFF
TRBJ1-2,few,-,TRBV20-1,TGCAGTGCTAGAGATCGTAGTGAGTATGGCTACACCTTC,CSARDRSEYGYTF
TRBJ2-3,-,TRBD2,TRBV4-2,TGTGCCAGCAGCCAAGAACTAGCGGAGACCACAGATACGCAGTATTTT,CASSQELAETTDTQYF
TRBJ2-3,-,TRBD2,TRBV9,TGTGCCAGCAGCGACCTCGGGACTAGCGGACGCACAGATACGCAGTATTTT,CASSDLGTSGRTDTQYF
TRBJ1-2,many,TRBD1,TRBV4-2,TGTGCCAGCAGCCAGACAGGGGGCCCTAACTATGGCTACACCTTC,CASSQTGGPNYGYTF
TRBJ2-2,-,-,TRBV28,TGTGCCAGCAGTAGCACGGGACACGTCTTGATTAGTTCGGGGGAGCTGTTTTTT,CASSSTGHVLISSGELFF
TRBJ2-3,-,TRBD2,TRBV20-1,TGCAGTGCTAGTGGTCGACTAGCAACGGCTAGCACAGATACGCAGTATTTT,CSASGRLATASTDTQYF